Below, 20 T cell receptor beta chains from the same sample are listed, as sequenced in a study of T cells in Graves' hyperthyroidism and ophthalmopathy. Regions amplified from RNA transcripts were the TCR beta CDR3 regions. When the TCR CDR3 underwent first-round RT-PCR, the HTBI primer set was used. A single record per CDR3 protein comes from TCRdb applying MiXCR to the multiplex PCR reads. In the table there are around 450,000 distinct CDR3 sequences, about an eighth of which are singletons. The sequenced sample consisted of blood. Source of these receptors: a young woman with Graves' hyperthyroidism.

This clonotype was found a few times. The chain joins TRBV5-1 to TRBJ2-5; 9 bases are shared with TRBD1. Losses at the gene ends were 1 base for V and 5 bases for J; bases not matched to a gene: 3. The CDR3 sequence is 14 residues long. Germline values: CDR1 SGHRS, CDR2 YFSETQ. The CDR3 sequence: CASSLSGQGETQYF. The CDR3 DNA follows: TGCGCCAGCAGCTTGAGTGGACAGGGGGAGACCCAGTACTTC.

This clonotype was detected many times. CDR3 sequence (DNA): TGTGCCAGCAGCCAAGATCGATGGGAGACGAACACCGGGGAGCTGTTTTTT. Amino acids: CASSQDRWETNTGELFF. This chain joins TRBV14 and TRBJ2-2, with a weak D call TRBD2 (5 bases). Germline lookup yields CDR1 SGHDN and CDR2 FVKESK. The CDR3 is 17 residues long. Trimming removed 0 bases from V and 0 bases from J, with 11 bases in between.

This clonotype was observed at least ten times. The chain combines TRBV3-1 with TRBJ2-1, with no clear D. V gave up 0 bases and J gave up 10 bases, with 16 bases separating them. CDR1 and CDR2 (germline): LGHDT, YNNKEL (reference sequence). The CDR3 contains 15 residues. The CDR3 sequence: CASSQDQVAFREQFF. In DNA form, the CDR3 reads TGTGCCAGCAGCCAAGATCAAGTGGCCTTTCGGGAGCAGTTCTTC.

This clonotype was seen only a few times. This chain uses TRBV20-1 with TRBJ1-2; weak D call: TRBD1 (5 bases). CDR3 size: 11 residues. Germline loops: CDR1 DFQATT, CDR2 SNEGSKA (reference sequence). V lost 8 bases, J lost 5 bases, and 12 bases lay in between. CDR3 in DNA: TGCAGTACCGGGACTGATTATGGCTACACCTTC. Translation: CSTGTDYGYTF.

The V and J genes are TRBV4-2 and TRBJ2-3, with D hard to call. The V end was cut by 0 bases, the J end by 6 bases, with 10 bases between. The length of the CDR3 is 14 residues. CDR1 and CDR2 from the germline V gene are LGHNA and YNFKEQ. The chain's CDR3 is CASSQDGFGDTQYF. The CDR3 DNA reads TGTGCCAGCAGCCAAGATGGTTTCGGGGATACGCAGTATTTT.

The chain uses TRBV20-1 and TRBJ2-1; TRBD2 agrees at 14 bases. The V gene end was trimmed by 7 bases and the J gene end by 7 bases; junction bases not matched to a gene: 6. CDR1 and CDR2 (germline): DFQATT, SNEGSKA (reference sequence). The CDR3 has 14 amino acids. CDR3 DNA sequence: TGCAGTGTTTCGGGACTAGCGGGAGTAAATGAGCAGTTCTTC. Protein sequence: CSVSGLAGVNEQFF.

V usage is TRBV28 and J usage is TRBJ2-4; TRBD1 matches at 9 bases. The trim removed 5 bases at V and 3 bases at J, leaving 11 bases unmatched. CDR1 and CDR2 from the germline V gene are MDHEN and SYDVKM. CDR3 length equals 17 residues. DNA for the CDR3: TGTGCCAGCAGTGCCGGGACAGGGTTTTCGGACAAAAACATTCAGTACTTC. Translation gives CASSAGTGFSDKNIQYF.

This clonotype was seen ten or more times. This chain uses TRBV6-2 or TRBV6-3 with TRBJ2-1; possibly TRBD1 or TRBD2 for D (6 bases each). Germline lookup yields CDR1 MNHEY and CDR2 SVGEGT. The ends were cut back, 2 bases at V and 10 bases at J, with 12 bases in the middle. The CDR3 spans 13 residues. This CDR3 reads CASSYVGGGEQFF. CDR3 sequence (DNA): TGTGCCAGCAGTTACGTAGGAGGGGGGGAGCAGTTCTTC.

At least ten counts were recorded for this clonotype. The chain combines TRBV7-3 with TRBJ2-1, with TRBD2 matching 13 bases. J was trimmed by 7 bases and V by 0 bases; bases with no gene match: 3. Germline lookup yields CDR1 SGHTA and CDR2 FQGTGA. The CDR3 consists of 16 residues. The CDR3 spells CASSLTGTSGVNEQFF. The CDR3 DNA is TGTGCCAGCAGCTTAACCGGGACTAGCGGGGTTAATGAGCAGTTCTTC. The entire variable domain, with the rest obtained from reference TRBV7-3 and TRBJ2-1, is as follows: GAGVSQTPSNKVTEKGKYVELRCDPISGHTALYWYRQSLGQGPEFLIYFQGTGAADDSGLPNDRFFAVRPEGSVSTLKIQRTERGDSAVYLCASSLTGTSGVNEQFFGPGTRLTVL.

This clonotype was detected many times. This chain joins TRBV20-1 and TRBJ1-2, with 9 bases lining up with TRBD1. J lost 6 bases, V lost 0 bases, and 5 bases had no gene match. Germline V lookup: CDR1 DFQATT, CDR2 SNEGSKA (reference sequence). The CDR3 loop spans 14 amino acids. The DNA of the CDR3 is TGCAGTGCTAGAGATCTCAGGACAGGGGATGGCTACACCTTC. Amino acids: CSARDLRTGDGYTF.

This clonotype has at least ten counts. CDR3 sequence reads: CASSRLAGYNEQFF. CDR3 nucleotides: TGTGCCAGCAGCAGACTAGCGGGGTACAATGAGCAGTTCTTC. The chain carries TRBV2 and TRBJ2-1; 11 bases line up with TRBD2. Trimming removed 6 bases from V and 4 bases from J; junction bases left unmatched: 2. CDR3 size: 14 residues. Germline assignment: CDR1 SNHLY and CDR2 FYNNEI.

The V call is TRBV11-2, the J call TRBJ2-3; 8 positions match TRBD1. The CDR3 is 17 amino acids. The V gene's germline CDR1 is SGHAT and CDR2 FQNNGV. The V segment lost 0 bases and the J segment 2 bases; nucleotides outside the gene matches: 7. The CDR3 region is CASSLEAGGQLTDTQYF. The CDR3 DNA reads as TGTGCCAGCAGCTTAGAGGCAGGGGGCCAACTCACAGATACGCAGTATTTT.

This clonotype was counted ten times or more. V and J are TRBV5-1 and TRBJ1-1; D is unresolved. CDR1 and CDR2 (germline): SGHRS, YFSETQ. V was trimmed by 5 bases and J by 2 bases, leaving 7 bases between them. The CDR3 runs 12 residues. The CDR3 loop is CASRLLNTEAFF. The DNA of the CDR3 is TGCGCCAGCAGGCTCCTAAACACTGAAGCTTTCTTT.

This clonotype was detected ten times or more. For the CDR3, the DNA is TGTGCCAGCAGCTTCTTTCGGGAGTCTTCCTACGAGCAGTACTTC. The encoded protein is CASSFFRESSYEQYF. The genes are TRBV5-4 and TRBJ2-7, with D tentatively TRBD2 (6 bases). The CDR3 loop spans 15 amino acids. Germline loops: CDR1 SGHNT, CDR2 YYREEE (reference sequence). The ends were cut back, 2 bases at V and 1 base at J, with 13 bases in the middle. Full variable domain (outside the CDR3, taken from reference TRBV5-4 and TRBJ2-7): ETGVTQSPTHLIKTRGQQVTLRCSSQSGHNTVSWYQQALGQGPQFIFQYYREEENGRGNFPPRFSGLQFPNYSSELNVNALELDDSALYLCASSFFRESSYEQYFGPGTRLTVT.

This clonotype was detected ten times or more. The gene calls are TRBV10-1 and TRBJ1-2; D may be TRBD1 (5 bases). Trimming pared 0 bases from V and 4 bases from J, leaving 12 bases between. This CDR3 comprises 15 residues. CDR1 is WNHNN, CDR2 SYGVQD, per germline (reference sequence). The CDR3 reads CASSESAGPPYGYTF. The CDR3 DNA reads as TGCGCCAGCAGTGAGTCCGCAGGGCCGCCCTATGGCTACACCTTC.

In this sample, this clonotype turned up many times. The V and J genes are TRBV7-2 and TRBJ2-3; 12 nucleotides match TRBD2. The ends lost 0 bases at V and 1 base at J; junction bases unmatched: 8. CDR3 length equals 19 residues. Germline V gene sequence: CDR1 SGHTA, CDR2 FQGNSA. The CDR3 reads CASSLARLAGGRGTDTQYF. The CDR3 bases are TGTGCCAGCAGCTTAGCGCGGCTAGCGGGAGGGCGGGGCACAGATACGCAGTATTTT.

The chain recombines TRBV19 with TRBJ1-4, with 7 bases that match TRBD1. The CDR3 has 15 residues. J gave up 1 base and V 6 bases, and 5 bases lay outside the gene matches. The germline V gene has CDR1 LNHDA and CDR2 SQIVND (reference sequence). CDR3 loop: CASREQGETNEKLFF. In DNA, the CDR3 is TGTGCCAGTAGAGAGCAGGGGGAAACTAATGAAAAACTGTTTTTT.

This clonotype was counted ten times or more. The gene calls are TRBV7-6 and TRBJ2-2, with 10 bases aligning to TRBD2. The CDR3 extends over 16 amino acids. V shed 3 bases and J 3 bases; nucleotides not matched to a gene: 4. CDR1 and CDR2 (germline): SGHVS, FNYEAQ. The CDR3 bases are TGTGCCAGCAGCTTGAGGCTAGCGGGAGACACCGGGGAGCTGTTTTTT. It specifies CASSLRLAGDTGELFF.

There are a few counts of this clonotype. The chain is built from TRBV6-1 and TRBJ2-1; D perhaps matches TRBD1 (5 bases). The germline V and J ends were trimmed by 4 bases and 16 bases, with 17 bases remaining between them. Germline loops: CDR1 MNHNS, CDR2 SASEGT. The CDR3 runs to 12 residues. The chain's CDR3 is CASSGQTHTLFF. CDR3 DNA: TGTGCCAGCAGTGGACAGACCCACACCCTATTCTTC.

A few counts support this clonotype. This chain joins TRBV15 and TRBJ1-3; D gene unclear. Trimming left V 0 bases short and J 6 bases short, with 12 bases between. Germline CDR1 reads LNHNV; CDR2 reads YYDKDF (reference sequence). This CDR3 spans 15 amino acids. DNA of the CDR3: TGTGCCACCAGCAGAGATTTTTCAGGAGAAAACACCATATATTTT. It codes for CATSRDFSGENTIYF. Full variable domain (missing parts from reference TRBV15 and TRBJ1-3): DAMVIQNPRYQVTQFGKPVTLSCSQTLNHNVMYWYQQKSSQAPKLLFHYYDKDFNNEADTPDNFQSRRPNTSFCFLDIRSPGLGDTAMYLCATSRDFSGENTIYFGEGSWLTVV.